Here is one T cell receptor (beta chain) with its context. No cognate antigen has been identified for it. No base qualities exist here, and no much larger clone lies one base off it. The time point tag for this specimen amounts to: cells obtained before transplantation from donor or recipient. CD3+CD4+ and CD3+CD8+ populations were FACS-sorted from unstimulated pre-transplant donor and recipient cells taken from spleen or lymph nodes. The library relied on the immunoSEQ multiplex PCR assay. For most patients, genomic DNA was isolated with the Qiagen DNeasy Blood and Tissue Kit and shipped frozen to Adaptive Biotechnologies for TCR sequencing. Adaptive Biotechnologies carried out high-throughput TCR-beta CDR3 sequencing of genomic DNA for most patients. The published analysis was carried out like this. TCR sequencing data were retrieved from Adaptive's ImmunoSEQ software for 15 to 20 patients, whereas three other patients were processed with MiXCR and VDJtools. To correct CD4 versus CD8 sorting errors, any sequence found in both subsets at a frequency ratio below 5:1 was removed. CDR3 nucleotide sequences shared by donor and recipient were removed because the origin of these sequences could not be assigned. To count as alloreactive, a clone needed at least 2-fold expansion over unstimulated cells and a minimum CFSE-low frequency of 0.002% (template counts) or 0.001% (read counts). Mappable clones were those detected in sequenced pre-transplant spleen, lymph node, or MLR CFSE-low populations of the donor or recipient. The cumulative frequency of alloreactive clones was calculated as a percentage of all sequences, weighted by copy number. Entries here come from immuneACCESS through TCRdb and include only in-frame sequences with V and J called. Some clones fail to appear in such tables; in the studies checked, an unresolved V gene covers under half of the shortfall, and the cause of the remainder is unknown. That table furnishes V, J and clone size, whereas the DNA furnished D and trimming. The sample records around 100,000 clones, 93% of which are singletons. The leading ten clones occupy more than 0.9% of the sample.

The data derive from a study of graft-versus-host responses after intestinal transplantation (dated by TCRdb to the early 2020s). For the wider study: The transplants that recipients got were multivisceral, liver-intestinal, or isolated intestinal. Samples from a few later patients were sequenced in-house on an Illumina MiSeq with MiXCR processing rather than by the commercial service. Alloreactive clones were identified by sequencing pre-transplant mixed lymphocyte reaction products and comparing them with unstimulated pre-transplant donor and recipient T cells. Of the 20 to 25 intestinal transplant recipients enrolled in the cohort, one of whom was a retransplant, 3 patients without pretransplant specimens were excluded. After intestinal transplantation, graft-versus-host and host-versus-graft alloreactive T cell clones in the graft, circulation and bone marrow were tracked using bulk TCR-beta CDR3 sequencing. All recipients received anti-thymocyte globulin induction followed by maintenance tacrolimus and steroids for around 3 years. Donor T cell macrochimerism was defined as a peak of at least 4% donor T cells among recipient peripheral blood mononuclear cells. The paper's findings and limits, for the study overall: GvH clones were detected in recipient bone marrow, and some of these GvH clones were observed earlier in ileal mucosa or blood, consistent with an intestinal mucosal origin. High GvH to HvG T cell clonal ratios were observed in the allografts of patients with donor T cell macrochimerism. The conclusions were limited by the relatively low number and heterogeneity of the intestinal transplant patients. Early after transplant, peak levels of circulating GvH clones were associated with declines in HvG clones.

Trimming costs V 2 bases and J 2 bases, and their ends lie 13 bases apart. From a lookup of the germline V gene (reference sequence), CDR1 and CDR2 are GTSNPN and SVGIG. The CDR3 measures 15 amino acids from cysteine to phenylalanine. The retained sequence is limited to the CDR3, 45 bases, with the frame set at the first base. This TCR came from a human donor who received an intestinal transplant. Recombination connected TRBV30 to TRBJ1-3; the D gene is possibly TRBD1, with 5 bases matching. This specimen consisted of unstimulated CD8+ T cells sorted from spleen or lymph node cells, obtained before intestinal transplant. The DNA sequence is given as TGTGCCTGGAGTCAGGGATTTTCTACTGGAAACACCATATATTTT. It codes for CAWSQGFSTGNTIYF.